A single sample is the source of the 26 T cell receptor beta chains below, sequenced in a study of shared clonotypes between healthy human individuals. Sequencing used immunoSEQ multiplex PCR; TCRdb keeps in-frame clones, though not all of them. There are about 2.4 million clones in the sample; more than 80% occur only once, and over 0.12% lies in the top ten. The sequenced sample was naive CD4+ T cells sorted from blood. Subset here: CD45RA+ positively selected. These receptors originate from a man aged 18-30 years in good health.

This clone has just one count. The chain has TRBV4-2 and TRBJ2-5; D possibly uses TRBD1 or TRBD2 (6 bases each). CDR3 length equals 17 residues. V lost 1 base to trimming and J lost 6 bases, with 21 bases between them. Germline CDR1 and CDR2: LGHNA and YNFKEQ. CDR3 in amino acids: CASSQVRGGTKAKTQYF. CDR3 nucleotide sequence: TGTGCCAGCAGCCAAGTAAGAGGCGGGACAAAGGCCAAGACCCAGTACTTC.

The chain links TRBV30 to TRBJ2-5; D is possibly TRBD1 (5 bases). Trimming cost V 1 base and J 4 bases, with 10 bases left between them. The CDR3 extends over 13 amino acids. Per germline, CDR1 GTSNPN and CDR2 SVGIG (reference sequence). CDR3 region: CAWSEQVGETQYF. As DNA, the CDR3 is TGTGCCTGGAGTGAACAGGTGGGAGAGACCCAGTACTTC. The complete variable domain, with remaining parts taken from reference TRBV30 and TRBJ2-5, reads SQTIHQWPATLVQPVGSPLSLECTVEGTSNPNLYWYRQAAGRGLQLLFYSVGIGQISSEVPQNLSASRPQDRQFILSSKKLLLSDSGFYLCAWSEQVGETQYFGPGTRLLVL.

The V gene is TRBV10-3, the J gene TRBJ1-6; tentatively, D is TRBD1 (5 bases). Germline CDR1 ENHRY, CDR2 SYGVKD. The CDR3 sequence is 20 residues long. The V end lost 0 bases, the J end lost 6 bases, and 24 bases lay between the germline ends. The CDR3, as DNA: TGTGCCATCAGTGAGTCGGGTTTGAATCAGCTTAACCAGGGTAATTCACCCCTCCACTTT. Its translation: CAISESGLNQLNQGNSPLHF.

The gene calls are TRBV30 and TRBJ1-2, with a tentative D call TRBD1 (5 bases). The length of the CDR3 is 15 residues. Per the germline V gene, CDR1 is GTSNPN and CDR2 is SVGIG (reference sequence). Trimming pared 0 bases from V and 4 bases from J, leaving 15 bases between. As DNA, the CDR3 is TGTGCCTGGAGTGTCCCGCGGCAGGGCGCCTATGGCTACACCTTC. It encodes CAWSVPRQGAYGYTF.

V is TRBV25-1 and J is TRBJ1-6; 9 bases map to TRBD1. CDR3 length equals 17 residues. Germline CDR1 is MGHDK and CDR2 is SYGVNS. Unmatched junction bases numbered 7, after V lost 2 bases and J lost 5 bases. The CDR3 region has the DNA TGTGCCAGCAGTGAACCAGGGACAGGGAGAAATAATTCACCCCTCCACTTT. Translated, it gives CASSEPGTGRNNSPLHF.

The genes are TRBV6-6 and TRBJ2-7, with D possibly matching TRBD1 (6 bases). CDR3 length: 14 residues. The germline CDR1 and CDR2 sequences are MNHNY and SVGAGI (reference sequence). Deletions cut 2 bases from V and 0 bases from J, with 8 bases between. The CDR3 DNA sequence: TGTGCCAGCAGTTACAGGACAGCCTCCTACGAGCAGTACTTC. Translating gives CASSYRTASYEQYF.

V gene TRBV1 combines with J gene TRBJ2-2; TRBD2 is the table's D call, not checked against the DNA. TRBV1 is noted as a pseudogene. This CDR3 has 20 amino acids. This chain's CDR3 is CTSSHALSGLAGDDTGELFF. The CDR3 DNA reads as TGCACCAGCAGCCATGCCCTTTCGGGACTAGCGGGAGATGACACCGGGGAGCTGTTTTTT.

V is TRBV6-1 and J is TRBJ2-2, with D unclear. CDR3 length: 15 amino acids. CDR1 MNHNS and CDR2 SASEGT come from the germline V gene. V was shortened by 11 bases and J by 0 bases, with 16 bases between the two germline ends. The CDR3 loop is CASHRQFPNTGELFF. For the CDR3, the DNA is TGTGCCTCCCACCGCCAATTTCCGAACACCGGGGAGCTGTTTTTT.

This sequence joins TRBV30 and TRBJ2-7, with D perhaps matching TRBD1 (5 bases). Trimming left V 8 bases short and J 0 bases short, with 11 bases between. CDR1 and CDR2 from the germline V gene are GTSNPN and SVGIG (reference sequence). This CDR3 contains 12 residues. The CDR3 DNA sequence: TGTGCCGCGCGGACAAACTCCTACGAGCAGTACTTC. Residues: CAARTNSYEQYF.

In DNA, the CDR3 is TGTGCCTGGAGTGTACTGGACTTAATGAATAATGAGCAGTTCTTC. This gives the protein CAWSVLDLMNNEQFF. J is TRBJ2-1 and V is TRBV30; possibly TRBD2 for D (5 bases). Trimming shortened V by 0 bases and J by 7 bases, and 16 bases separated the two germline ends. The CDR3 runs 15 residues. Germline CDR1 is GTSNPN and CDR2 is SVGIG (reference sequence).

This clone is a singleton in its sample. The chain employs TRBV7-6 and TRBJ2-1; possibly TRBD2 for D (5 bases). V shed 2 bases and J shed 12 bases, with 14 bases lying between them. CDR3 length: 13 residues. The germline V gene encodes CDR1 SGHVS and CDR2 FNYEAQ. CDR3 region: CASSLRLADGQFF. CDR3 coding DNA: TGTGCCAGCAGCTTAAGGCTAGCCGACGGGCAGTTCTTC.

This clone was seen only once. The J gene is TRBJ2-7, the V gene TRBV4-2; unclear D gene. There are 15 residues in the CDR3. Per germline, CDR1 LGHNA and CDR2 YNFKEQ. Deletions cut 0 bases from V and 2 bases from J, with 11 bases between. The CDR3 nucleotides are TGTGCCAGCAGCCAAGATTTAGCTTCCCCCTACGAGCAGTACTTC. This encodes CASSQDLASPYEQYF.

There are a few counts of this clone. V and J are TRBV7-2 and TRBJ1-5; a possible D gene is TRBD1 (6 bases). Per the germline V gene, CDR1 is SGHTA and CDR2 is FQGNSA. The CDR3 runs to 15 residues. The ends were cut back, 5 bases at V and 1 base at J, with 12 bases in the middle. The CDR3 loop is CASSEQGTSNQPQHF. Written as DNA, the CDR3 is TGTGCCAGCAGCGAACAGGGTACGAGCAATCAGCCCCAGCATTTT.

The chain recombines TRBV27 with TRBJ2-7; TRBD2 is a possible D gene (5 bases). Germline V gene sequence: CDR1 MNHEY, CDR2 SMNVEV (reference sequence). This CDR3 contains 14 residues. V dropped 2 bases and J dropped 5 bases, with 13 bases sitting between them. The CDR3 loop reads CASSLPRGFHEQYF. The CDR3 DNA follows: TGTGCCAGCAGTTTACCACGGGGTTTCCACGAGCAGTACTTC.

This chain uses TRBV7-2 with TRBJ1-1; possibly TRBD1 for D (5 bases). The germline V gene has CDR1 SGHTA and CDR2 FQGNSA. V dropped 4 bases and J dropped 2 bases, with 14 bases sitting between them. The CDR3 covers 15 residues. In DNA, the CDR3 is TGTGCCAGCAGCTCGGGGGTCCGCGGTAACACTGAAGCTTTCTTT. This codes for CASSSGVRGNTEAFF.

V usage is TRBV27 and J usage is TRBJ2-5; 10 nucleotides match TRBD1. The germline V gene encodes CDR1 MNHEY and CDR2 SMNVEV (reference sequence). V shed 7 bases, J shed 6 bases, and the junction held 8 bases outside the gene matches. This CDR3 has 14 amino acids. The CDR3 here is CASKGGQGLKTQYF. The CDR3 DNA reads TGTGCCAGCAAGGGGGGACAGGGGCTAAAGACCCAGTACTTC.

This chain uses TRBV5-5 with TRBJ2-1; the match to TRBD1 covers 8 bases. The CDR3 is 15 amino acids. Looked up from germline, CDR1 is SGHKS and CDR2 is YYEKEE (reference sequence). After removal of 3 bases from V and 8 bases from J, the junction contained 10 bases not matched to a gene. The CDR3 bases are TGTGCCAGCAGCTCCCGGGACAGGTTGACGGATGAGCAGTTCTTC. Amino acid sequence: CASSSRDRLTDEQFF.

V usage is TRBV5-6 and J usage is TRBJ1-1; D uncertain. CDR3 length equals 16 residues. CDR1 SGHDT and CDR2 YYEEEE come from the germline V gene. The ends were cut back, 1 base at V and 2 bases at J, with 15 bases in the middle. CDR3 DNA: TGTGCCAGCAGCTTGCCTTCTCTGACATTTAACACTGAAGCTTTCTTT. Its translation: CASSLPSLTFNTEAFF.

The V and J genes are TRBV9 and TRBJ2-5, with 10 bases aligning to TRBD2. CDR1 is SGDLS, CDR2 YYNGEE, per germline. There are 18 residues in the CDR3. J gave up 3 bases and V 4 bases, and 15 bases lay outside the gene matches. In DNA form, the CDR3 reads TGTGCCAGCAGCAGGAAGGGGGCTAGCGGGAGAAGCGAAGAGACCCAGTACTTC. Translation gives CASSRKGASGRSEETQYF.

This chain links TRBV5-4 with TRBJ2-7, with D perhaps matching TRBD1 (5 bases). The CDR3 covers 14 residues. The germline V gene encodes CDR1 SGHNT and CDR2 YYREEE (reference sequence). Deletions cut 3 bases from V and 6 bases from J, with 16 bases between. The CDR3 coding sequence is TGTGCCAGCAGCTGGGGTCCAGGGTCATTCGAGCAGTACTTC. Amino acids: CASSWGPGSFEQYF.

The chain combines TRBV4-1 with TRBJ1-4; 8 bases agree with TRBD1. This CDR3 is 15 amino acids long. The J segment lost 5 bases and the V segment lost 4 bases, leaving 6 bases of the junction unmatched. CDR1 and CDR2 from the germline V gene are MGHRA and YSYEKL. CDR3 nucleotides: TGCGCCAGCAGCCTAGGACAGGGAATAAATGAAAAACTGTTTTTT. It translates to CASSLGQGINEKLFF.

This clone was counted a few times. Other DNA sequences of this sample code for an identical CDR3. The chain is built from TRBV18 and TRBJ1-1, with TRBD1 matching 9 bases. CDR1 and CDR2 (germline): KGHSH, LQKENI. The junction had 3 bases not matched to a gene; V was cut back by 5 bases and J by 5 bases. The CDR3 has 13 residues. The CDR3 DNA follows: TGTGCCAGCTCATCGACAGGGGGAACTGAAGCTTTCTTT. This sequence encodes CASSSTGGTEAFF.

The chain links TRBV4-3 to TRBJ2-5; D tentatively fits TRBD1 or TRBD2 (5 bases each). This CDR3 has 17 amino acids. Trimming took 0 bases from V and 4 from J, leaving 18 bases between them. CDR1 LGHNA and CDR2 YSLEER come from the germline V gene. The CDR3 loop is CASSQERDGIVLETQYF. DNA for the CDR3: TGCGCCAGCAGCCAAGAGAGGGACGGGATAGTTTTAGAGACCCAGTACTTC.

This clone was seen a single time. The chain employs TRBV5-1 and TRBJ2-7; possibly TRBD1 for D (6 bases). CDR1 and CDR2 from the germline V gene are SGHRS and YFSETQ. V was clipped by 0 bases and J by 2 bases, with 9 bases between them. The CDR3 length is 14 residues. CDR3 in DNA: TGCGCCAGCAGCTTGGCGTCAGGGGCCTACGAGCAGTACTTC. Translated, it gives CASSLASGAYEQYF.

The V and J genes are TRBV29-1 and TRBJ1-4; D unclear. V dropped 0 bases and J dropped 8 bases, with 13 bases sitting between them. Germline assignment: CDR1 SQVTM and CDR2 ANQGSEA. This CDR3 comprises 14 residues. The DNA of the CDR3 is TGCAGCGTTGAAGATCCCGGGCGCGAAGAAAAACTGTTTTTT. Its translation is CSVEDPGREEKLFF.

The gene calls are TRBV5-4 and TRBJ2-6; perhaps TRBD2 as D (7 bases). Deletions cut 7 bases from V and 0 bases from J, with 23 bases between. The germline CDR1 and CDR2 sequences are SGHNT and YYREEE (reference sequence). This CDR3 comprises 19 residues. The CDR3 protein is CASSYGGPNLFSGANVLTF. DNA for the CDR3: TGTGCCAGCTCTTACGGGGGGCCCAACCTCTTCTCTGGGGCCAACGTCCTGACTTTC.